Listed here are 5 T cell receptor beta chains from one sample, sequenced in a study of siplizumab effects on memory and regulatory T cells. Only in-frame clones appear in the TCRdb table, and some are missing; sequencing was by immunoSEQ multiplex PCR. This sample has some 97,000 clones, with approximately 92% found just once. The specimen was CD4+ T cells sorted from blood. These receptors came from a human donor in good health.

This chain joins TRBV5-8 and TRBJ2-1, with D possibly being TRBD1 (7 bases). The CDR3 spans 16 residues. V was cut by 5 bases and J by 4 bases, with 19 bases left in between. Germline V gene lookup returns CDR1 SGHTS and CDR2 YDEGEE. The chain's CDR3 is CASRSFAGTEYNEQFF. DNA for the CDR3: TGTGCCAGCAGGAGCTTTGCGGGGACAGAGTACAATGAGCAGTTCTTC.

This clone was detected a few times. The chain couples TRBV9 to TRBJ1-1, with D hard to call. Deletions cut 4 bases from V and 0 bases from J, with 10 bases between. Germline CDR1 reads SGDLS; CDR2 reads YYNGEE. The CDR3 totals 14 residues. CDR3 coding DNA: TGTGCCAGCAGCTACGCCGGGGTGAACACTGAAGCTTTCTTT. Its translation is CASSYAGVNTEAFF.

The chain has TRBV27 and TRBJ2-7; tentatively, D is TRBD2 (6 bases). Germline V gives CDR1 MNHEY, CDR2 SMNVEV (reference sequence). Trimming took 2 bases from V and 2 from J, leaving 13 bases between them. There are 15 residues in the CDR3. The CDR3 reads CASSLEGGVTYEQYF. CDR3 coding DNA: TGTGCCAGCAGTTTAGAAGGAGGGGTAACCTACGAGCAGTACTTC.

J is TRBJ2-3 and V is TRBV7-9; D may match TRBD1 or TRBD2 (5 bases each). The CDR3 runs 14 residues. Germline CDR1 reads SEHNR; CDR2 reads FQNEAQ (reference sequence). Trimming pared 1 base from V and 2 bases from J, leaving 7 bases between. The CDR3 DNA reads as TGTGCCAGCAGCTTAGGGGACGCCACAGATACGCAGTATTTT. Translating it yields CASSLGDATDTQYF.

The rearrangement joins TRBV7-2 to TRBJ2-5; 12 bases line up with TRBD2. Germline assignment: CDR1 SGHTA and CDR2 FQGNSA. J was trimmed by 4 bases and V by 5 bases; bases with no gene match: 8. This CDR3 comprises 16 residues. The CDR3 nucleotides are TGTGCCAGCAGCGTCCGACTAGCGGGGGCTGGAGAGACCCAGTACTTC. The encoded protein is CASSVRLAGAGETQYF.